Detailed here is one T cell receptor (beta chain). Its target is unknown. V dropped 5 bases and J dropped 9; count of bases not matched to a gene: 10. Germline CDR1 LNHDA, CDR2 SQIVND (reference sequence). The CDR3 loop spans 14 amino acids. These data originate in a study of beta chain features in type 1 diabetes. Since all of the isolated RNA was reverse transcribed, expressed TCRB transcripts were what got sequenced. Produced via immunoSEQ multiplex PCR; TCRdb's table is partial and in-frame only. The table lists 150,000 to 190,000 clones, 10% to 13% of them singletons, with more than 0.4% in the top ten. The study's findings and limits: Shortening of TCRB CDR3s, moderate but significant, appeared in all four CD4+ subsets of Type 1 diabetes patients. In cDNA sequencing, cells with high TCR expression could be over-represented.

In total, each donor contributed a single heparinised blood draw that averaged roughly 100 mL. What was sequenced was central memory CD4+ T cells from blood. The origin of this receptor is a man aged 30-40 years with type 1 diabetes. The genes are TRBV19 and TRBJ2-4, with 7 bases lining up with TRBD1. DNA of the CDR3: TGTGCCAGTAGTGCCTCCGGGACAGCAGGCATTCAGTACTTC. Translating it yields CASSASGTAGIQYF.